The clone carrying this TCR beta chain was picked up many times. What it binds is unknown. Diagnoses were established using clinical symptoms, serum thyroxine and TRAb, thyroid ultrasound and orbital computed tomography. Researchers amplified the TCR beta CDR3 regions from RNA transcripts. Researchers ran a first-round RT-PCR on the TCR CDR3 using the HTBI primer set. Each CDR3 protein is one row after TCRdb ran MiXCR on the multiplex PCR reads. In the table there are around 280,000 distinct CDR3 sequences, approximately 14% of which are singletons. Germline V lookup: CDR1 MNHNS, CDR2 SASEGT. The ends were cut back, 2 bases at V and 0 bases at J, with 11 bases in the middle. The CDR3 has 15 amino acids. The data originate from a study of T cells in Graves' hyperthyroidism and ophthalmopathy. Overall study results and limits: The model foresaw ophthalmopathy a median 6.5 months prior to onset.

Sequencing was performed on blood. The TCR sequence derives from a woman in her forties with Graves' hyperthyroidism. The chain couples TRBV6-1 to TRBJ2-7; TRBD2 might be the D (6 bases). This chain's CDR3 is CASSERSGSSYEQYF. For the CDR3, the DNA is TGTGCCAGCAGTGAACGGTCCGGGAGCTCCTACGAGCAGTACTTC.